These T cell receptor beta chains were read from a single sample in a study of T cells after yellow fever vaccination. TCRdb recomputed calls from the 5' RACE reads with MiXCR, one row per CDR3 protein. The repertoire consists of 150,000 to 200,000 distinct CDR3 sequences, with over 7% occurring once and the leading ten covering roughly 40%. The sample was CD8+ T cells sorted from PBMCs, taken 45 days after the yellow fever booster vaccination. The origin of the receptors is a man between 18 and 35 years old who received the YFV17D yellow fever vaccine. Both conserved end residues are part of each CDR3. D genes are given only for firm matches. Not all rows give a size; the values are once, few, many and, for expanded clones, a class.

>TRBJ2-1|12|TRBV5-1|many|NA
CASSQRDDEQFF
TGCGCCAGCAGCCAGAGAGACGATGAGCAGTTCTTC
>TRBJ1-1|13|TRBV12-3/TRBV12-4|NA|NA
CASSLRGSTEAFF
TGTGCCAGCAGTTTACGAGGGAGCACTGAAGCTTTCTTT
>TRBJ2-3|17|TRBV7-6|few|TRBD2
CASSSVSRGARSDTQYF
TGTGCCAGCAGTTCCGTGTCGCGGGGGGCTCGGTCAGATACGCAGTATTTT
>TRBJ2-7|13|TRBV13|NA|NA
CASSLQGKKQQYF
TGTGCCAGCAGCTTACAGGGAAAGAAACAGCAGTACTTC
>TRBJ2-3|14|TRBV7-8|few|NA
CASSFETLYDTQYF
TGTGCCAGCAGCTTCGAGACCCTCTACGATACGCAGTATTTT
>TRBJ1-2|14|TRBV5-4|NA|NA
CASSLDRNSYGYTF
TGTGCCAGCAGCTTGGACAGGAACAGCTATGGCTACACCTTC
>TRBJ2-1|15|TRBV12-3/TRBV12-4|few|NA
CASSPTRGGLGEQFF
TGTGCCAGCAGTCCAACCCGAGGGGGATTGGGAGAGCAGTTCTTC
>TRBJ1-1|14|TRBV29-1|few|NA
CSVDESGFISEAFF
TGCAGCGTTGATGAATCGGGGTTTATCTCTGAAGCTTTCTTT
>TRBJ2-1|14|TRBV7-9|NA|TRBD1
CASSSEQGRFEQFF
TGTGCCAGCAGCTCAGAACAGGGGCGTTTTGAGCAGTTCTTC
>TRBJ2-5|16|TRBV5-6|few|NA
CASSLGMTGRGETQYF
TGTGCCAGCAGCTTGGGGATGACAGGCAGAGGAGAGACCCAGTACTTC
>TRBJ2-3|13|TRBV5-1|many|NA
CASSLWVADTQYF
TGCGCCAGCAGCTTATGGGTGGCAGATACGCAGTATTTT
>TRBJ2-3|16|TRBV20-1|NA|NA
CSARDGRATSTDTQYF
TGCAGTGCTAGAGATGGCCGAGCCACCAGCACAGATACGCAGTATTTT
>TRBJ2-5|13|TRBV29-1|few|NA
CSTIAGFQETQYF
TGCAGCACCATTGCGGGATTCCAAGAGACCCAGTACTTC
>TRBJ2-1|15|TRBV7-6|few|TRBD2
CASSFGGGSYNEQFF
TGTGCCAGCAGCTTTGGCGGGGGGTCCTACAATGAGCAGTTCTTC
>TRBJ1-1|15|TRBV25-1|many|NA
CASSESKDANTEAFF
TGTGCCAGCAGTGAGTCTAAGGACGCGAACACTGAAGCTTTCTTT
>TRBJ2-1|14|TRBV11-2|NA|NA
CASSLGNVYNEQFF
TGTGCCAGCAGCTTAGGGAACGTGTACAATGAGCAGTTCTTC
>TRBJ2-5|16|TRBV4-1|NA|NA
CASGRGGAGNQETQYF
TGCGCCAGCGGCAGAGGGGGGGCGGGCAACCAAGAGACCCAGTACTTC
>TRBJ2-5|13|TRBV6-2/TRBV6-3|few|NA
CASLTGAGKTQYF
TGTGCCAGCTTGACGGGTGCCGGGAAGACCCAGTACTTC
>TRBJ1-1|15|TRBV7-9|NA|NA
CASSLAVRGTTEAFF
TGTGCCAGCAGCTTAGCGGTAAGGGGCACAACTGAAGCTTTCTTT
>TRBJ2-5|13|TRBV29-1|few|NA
CSVAEGWQETQYF
TGCAGCGTTGCGGAGGGATGGCAAGAGACCCAGTACTTC
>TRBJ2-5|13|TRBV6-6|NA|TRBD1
CASSQDRGETQYF
TGTGCCAGCAGCCAGGACAGGGGAGAGACCCAGTACTTC
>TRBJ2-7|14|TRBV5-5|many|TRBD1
CASSYGTGAYEQYF
TGTGCCAGCAGCTACGGGACAGGGGCCTACGAGCAGTACTTC